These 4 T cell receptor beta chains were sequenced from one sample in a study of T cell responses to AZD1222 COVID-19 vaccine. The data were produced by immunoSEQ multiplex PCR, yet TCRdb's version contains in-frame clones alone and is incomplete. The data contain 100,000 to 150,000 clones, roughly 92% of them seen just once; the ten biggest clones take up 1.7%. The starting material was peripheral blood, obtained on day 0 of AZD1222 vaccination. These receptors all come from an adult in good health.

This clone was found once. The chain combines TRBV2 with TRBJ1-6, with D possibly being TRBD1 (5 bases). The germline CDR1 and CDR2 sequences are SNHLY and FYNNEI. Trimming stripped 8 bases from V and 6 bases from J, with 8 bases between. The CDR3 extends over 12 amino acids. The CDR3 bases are TGTGCCAGCCAGGGTGGTAATTCACCCCTCCACTTT. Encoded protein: CASQGGNSPLHF.

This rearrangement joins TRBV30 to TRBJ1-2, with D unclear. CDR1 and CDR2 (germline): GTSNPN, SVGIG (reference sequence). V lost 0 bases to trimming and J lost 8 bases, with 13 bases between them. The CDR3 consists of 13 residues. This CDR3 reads CAWSVTGPGGYTF. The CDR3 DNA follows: TGTGCCTGGAGTGTAACTGGTCCAGGCGGCTACACCTTC.

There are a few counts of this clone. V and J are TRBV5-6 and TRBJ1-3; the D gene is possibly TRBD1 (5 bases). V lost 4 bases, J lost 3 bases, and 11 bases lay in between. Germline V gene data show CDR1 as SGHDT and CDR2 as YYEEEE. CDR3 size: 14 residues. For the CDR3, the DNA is TGTGCCAGCAGCATAGGGGACTTTGGAAACACCATATATTTT. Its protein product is CASSIGDFGNTIYF. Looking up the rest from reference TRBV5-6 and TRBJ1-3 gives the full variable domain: DAGVTQSPTHLIKTRGQQVTLRCSPKSGHDTVSWYQQALGQGPQFIFQYYEEEERQRGNFPDRFSGHQFPNYSSELNVNALLLGDSALYLCASSIGDFGNTIYFGEGSWLTVV.

The CDR3 DNA is TGTGCCACCAGTGAACACAGGGCGGGTGGGACCCAGTACTTC. Translated, it gives CATSEHRAGGTQYF. The chain recombines TRBV24-1 with TRBJ2-5; D perhaps matches TRBD1 (6 bases). The CDR3 contains 14 residues. Germline CDR1 and CDR2: KGHDR and SFDVKD. V shed 4 bases and J shed 7 bases, with 15 bases lying between them.